Listed below are T cell receptor beta chains from one sample, sequenced in a study of T cells in Graves' hyperthyroidism and ophthalmopathy. One entry per CDR3 protein results from TCRdb running MiXCR on the multiplex PCR reads. The table shows a few hundred thousand distinct CDR3 sequences, with approximately 15% occurring only once. Sequencing input: blood. The receptors were gathered from a woman in her twenties or thirties with Graves' hyperthyroidism. Both conserved end residues are part of each CDR3. D genes are given only for firm matches. The size of a clone is reported for some rows only, either as once, few or many, or as a class for expanded clones.

CDR3nt: TGTGCCATCAGTGAGTCGATAACTAGCGGGATCCAAGAGACCCAGTACTTC
CDR3aa: CAISESITSGIQETQYF
j_gene: TRBJ2-5
d_gene: TRBD2
abundance: few
len: 17
v_gene: TRBV10-3

CDR3nt: TGTGCCAGCAACATAAGGAGCGGGAGGGCCTTAGATACGCAGTATTTT
CDR3aa: CASNIRSGRALDTQYF
j_gene: TRBJ2-3
d_gene: TRBD2
abundance: NA
len: 16
v_gene: TRBV12-3/TRBV12-4

CDR3nt: TGCGCCAGCAGCTTGGGAGGGGGAATGGCGGAAGAGACCCAGTACTTC
CDR3aa: CASSLGGGMAEETQYF
j_gene: TRBJ2-5
d_gene: NA
abundance: NA
len: 16
v_gene: TRBV5-1

CDR3nt: TGTGCCAGCAGCAAGGGAATCCCCACGAACACTGAAGCTTTCTTT
CDR3aa: CASSKGIPTNTEAFF
j_gene: TRBJ1-1
d_gene: NA
abundance: many
len: 15
v_gene: TRBV12-3/TRBV12-4

CDR3nt: TGTGCCAGCAGCTGGGGACTAGCGGGCAGTTGGGTTAGCTCCTACGAGCAGTACTTC
CDR3aa: CASSWGLAGSWVSSYEQYF
j_gene: TRBJ2-7
d_gene: TRBD2
abundance: NA
len: 19
v_gene: TRBV7-6

CDR3nt: TGTGCGGCGGGGGAGCTGTTTTTT
CDR3aa: CAAGELFF
j_gene: TRBJ2-2
d_gene: NA
abundance: few
len: 8
v_gene: TRBV28

CDR3nt: TGTGCCAGCAGGGGCGGTGCCTCTAGCGGCAGCTCCTACAATGAGCAGTTCTTC
CDR3aa: CASRGGASSGSSYNEQFF
j_gene: TRBJ2-1
d_gene: TRBD2
abundance: few
len: 18
v_gene: TRBV6-1

CDR3nt: TGCAGCGTTGGAGGAGTAGTGAGCTCCTACAATGAGCAGTTCTTC
CDR3aa: CSVGGVVSSYNEQFF
j_gene: TRBJ2-1
d_gene: NA
abundance: NA
len: 15
v_gene: TRBV29-1

CDR3nt: TGCAGTGCTAGTGCGGGGACAGGGAACTATAATTCACCCCTCCACTTT
CDR3aa: CSASAGTGNYNSPLHF
j_gene: TRBJ1-6
d_gene: TRBD1
abundance: many
len: 16
v_gene: TRBV20-1

CDR3nt: TGTGCCAGCAGCTTAGACGGTCAGACAGGGGGCCGTGGCGGGGAGCTGTTTTTT
CDR3aa: CASSLDGQTGGRGGELFF
j_gene: TRBJ2-2
d_gene: TRBD1
abundance: many
len: 18
v_gene: TRBV11-3

CDR3nt: TGTGCCAGCAGCCCCGGGTCTGAAGGACCAGATACGCAGTATTTT
CDR3aa: CASSPGSEGPDTQYF
j_gene: TRBJ2-3
d_gene: NA
abundance: NA
len: 15
v_gene: TRBV3-1

CDR3nt: TGTGCCAGCAGCTCACGACGAAGACTAAACACCGGGGAGCTGTTTTTT
CDR3aa: CASSSRRRLNTGELFF
j_gene: TRBJ2-2
d_gene: NA
abundance: few
len: 16
v_gene: TRBV11-2

CDR3nt: TGTGCCAGCAGCCGGACTAGCGACAATGAGCAGTTCTTC
CDR3aa: CASSRTSDNEQFF
j_gene: TRBJ2-1
d_gene: TRBD2
abundance: many
len: 13
v_gene: TRBV7-9

CDR3nt: TGTGCCAGCACTAGGCAGGGGAGCACAGATACGCAGTATTTT
CDR3aa: CASTRQGSTDTQYF
j_gene: TRBJ2-3
d_gene: NA
abundance: many
len: 14
v_gene: TRBV12-3/TRBV12-4

CDR3nt: TGCAGTGCTAGAGTTGCCGGAAATTACGAGCAGTACTTC
CDR3aa: CSARVAGNYEQYF
j_gene: TRBJ2-7
d_gene: NA
abundance: NA
len: 13
v_gene: TRBV20-1

CDR3nt: TGCGCCAGCAGGTTGCAGGAAGATCAGCCCCAGCATTTT
CDR3aa: CASRLQEDQPQHF
j_gene: TRBJ1-5
d_gene: NA
abundance: many
len: 13
v_gene: TRBV5-1

CDR3nt: TGCGCCAGCAGCTTGGTGGGGACTCAGGGTTACGAGCAGTACTTC
CDR3aa: CASSLVGTQGYEQYF
j_gene: TRBJ2-7
d_gene: NA
abundance: many
len: 15
v_gene: TRBV5-1

CDR3nt: TGCAGTGCTAGAGGGCGCGGGGGGGCGCCTCTTGAAGCTTTCTTT
CDR3aa: CSARGRGGAPLEAFF
j_gene: TRBJ1-1
d_gene: NA
abundance: few
len: 15
v_gene: TRBV20-1

CDR3nt: TGTGCCAGCAGTTACATCGGGACAGGTGGCTACGAGCAGTACTTC
CDR3aa: CASSYIGTGGYEQYF
j_gene: TRBJ2-7
d_gene: TRBD1
abundance: many
len: 15
v_gene: TRBV6-6

CDR3nt: TGCGCCAGCAGTCAGGCGACTAGGGGGTACAATGAGCAGTTCTTC
CDR3aa: CASSQATRGYNEQFF
j_gene: TRBJ2-1
d_gene: NA
abundance: many
len: 15
v_gene: TRBV5-1

CDR3nt: TGTGCCAGCAGTCCCTCCCCCTCCGATGAGCAGTTCTTC
CDR3aa: CASSPSPSDEQFF
j_gene: TRBJ2-1
d_gene: NA
abundance: NA
len: 13
v_gene: TRBV28

CDR3nt: TGTGCCAGCAGGCCCGACAGGGTGGGCGGGAGAGATACGCAGTATTTT
CDR3aa: CASRPDRVGGRDTQYF
j_gene: TRBJ2-3
d_gene: NA
abundance: many
len: 16
v_gene: TRBV12-3/TRBV12-4

CDR3nt: TGTGCCAGCAGTCCATATGACAGGGGTAGTTCACCCCTCCACTTT
CDR3aa: CASSPYDRGSSPLHF
j_gene: TRBJ1-6
d_gene: TRBD1
abundance: few
len: 15
v_gene: TRBV27

CDR3nt: TGTGCCAGCAGCCCCCCGCGCGGGAATTCCTACAATGAGCAGTTCTTC
CDR3aa: CASSPPRGNSYNEQFF
j_gene: TRBJ2-1
d_gene: NA
abundance: many
len: 16
v_gene: TRBV28

CDR3nt: TGTGCCAGCAGCCAAGATTTCCTCCGGACAGGCTCAAGCACAGATACGCAGTATTTT
CDR3aa: CASSQDFLRTGSSTDTQYF
j_gene: TRBJ2-3
d_gene: TRBD1
abundance: few
len: 19
v_gene: TRBV3-1

CDR3nt: TGTGCCAGCAGCCCTGATCGGGTCAATGAGCAGTTCTTC
CDR3aa: CASSPDRVNEQFF
j_gene: TRBJ2-1
d_gene: NA
abundance: few
len: 13
v_gene: TRBV7-6

CDR3nt: TGTGCCATCAGTGAGAAAATCGTAGGGGAAGGCAATCAGCCCCAGCATTTT
CDR3aa: CAISEKIVGEGNQPQHF
j_gene: TRBJ1-5
d_gene: NA
abundance: many
len: 17
v_gene: TRBV10-3

CDR3nt: TGCAGTGCCAGCCCCTCTAGCGTTACGCAGTATTTT
CDR3aa: CSASPSSVTQYF
j_gene: TRBJ2-3
d_gene: NA
abundance: few
len: 12
v_gene: TRBV20-1

CDR3nt: TGTGCCATCAGTGAGTCGCGCCACGAGCAGTACTTC
CDR3aa: CAISESRHEQYF
j_gene: TRBJ2-7
d_gene: NA
abundance: few
len: 12
v_gene: TRBV10-3

CDR3nt: TGTGCCAGCAGTTTGGCAGGGGTAAGGTCACCCCTCCACTTT
CDR3aa: CASSLAGVRSPLHF
j_gene: TRBJ1-6
d_gene: NA
abundance: few
len: 14
v_gene: TRBV28

CDR3nt: TGTGCCAGCAGCTCCACACTAGCGGGAGGCTACAATGAGCAGTTCTTC
CDR3aa: CASSSTLAGGYNEQFF
j_gene: TRBJ2-1
d_gene: TRBD2
abundance: once
len: 16
v_gene: TRBV5-4

CDR3nt: TGCAGCGTGAGTTGGTCCGGCGGTGGGACCCAGTACTTC
CDR3aa: CSVSWSGGGTQYF
j_gene: TRBJ2-5
d_gene: NA
abundance: few
len: 13
v_gene: TRBV29-1

CDR3nt: TGTGCCAGCAGCGGGGGACTAGCGCATGACGAGCAGTACTTC
CDR3aa: CASSGGLAHDEQYF
j_gene: TRBJ2-7
d_gene: TRBD2
abundance: few
len: 14
v_gene: TRBV27

CDR3nt: TGCAGCGGTGATACCACTCCGAGCACAGATACGCAGTATTTT
CDR3aa: CSGDTTPSTDTQYF
j_gene: TRBJ2-3
d_gene: NA
abundance: few
len: 14
v_gene: TRBV29-1

CDR3nt: TGTGCCAGCAGCCCAGTGGGGGATGCGAACACTGAAGCTTTCTTT
CDR3aa: CASSPVGDANTEAFF
j_gene: TRBJ1-1
d_gene: NA
abundance: NA
len: 15
v_gene: TRBV11-2

CDR3nt: TGTGCCAGCAGGTCGGGGGGCAGCGCTAATGAAAAACTGTTTTTT
CDR3aa: CASRSGGSANEKLFF
j_gene: TRBJ1-4
d_gene: NA
abundance: NA
len: 15
v_gene: TRBV6-1

CDR3nt: TGCGCCAGCAGCTTGGTAGGGGGAGATGGCTACACCTTC
CDR3aa: CASSLVGGDGYTF
j_gene: TRBJ1-2
d_gene: NA
abundance: many
len: 13
v_gene: TRBV5-1

CDR3nt: TGTGCCAGTAGTATGACGGCCGCAACTAATGAAAAACTGTTTTTT
CDR3aa: CASSMTAATNEKLFF
j_gene: TRBJ1-4
d_gene: NA
abundance: NA
len: 15
v_gene: TRBV19

CDR3nt: TGTGCCAGCAGTTTACTAGCGGGCTCTAGGGAGACCCAGTACTTC
CDR3aa: CASSLLAGSRETQYF
j_gene: TRBJ2-5
d_gene: TRBD2
abundance: many
len: 15
v_gene: TRBV28

CDR3nt: TGCAGTGCTCAAAAACCGGGACAGGGGAATTCACCCCTCCACTTT
CDR3aa: CSAQKPGQGNSPLHF
j_gene: TRBJ1-6
d_gene: TRBD1
abundance: once
len: 15
v_gene: TRBV20-1

CDR3nt: TGTGCCAGCAGCGCCCTAGGTAAAGGCTACAATGAGCAGTTCTTC
CDR3aa: CASSALGKGYNEQFF
j_gene: TRBJ2-1
d_gene: NA
abundance: NA
len: 15
v_gene: TRBV7-9

CDR3nt: TGTGCCGGCAGCTATCGGGGGTCTGGAAACACCATATATTTT
CDR3aa: CAGSYRGSGNTIYF
j_gene: TRBJ1-3
d_gene: NA
abundance: NA
len: 14
v_gene: TRBV27

CDR3nt: TGTGCCAGCAGTTTATCGGCACTCAATGAGCAGTTCTTC
CDR3aa: CASSLSALNEQFF
j_gene: TRBJ2-1
d_gene: NA
abundance: NA
len: 13
v_gene: TRBV28

CDR3nt: TGTGCCAGCAGCCAAGATTCAGATACGCAGTATTTT
CDR3aa: CASSQDSDTQYF
j_gene: TRBJ2-3
d_gene: NA
abundance: many
len: 12
v_gene: TRBV7-2

CDR3nt: TGTGCCAGCGGCGTCAGCAGGGAATCAGACACCATATATTTT
CDR3aa: CASGVSRESDTIYF
j_gene: TRBJ1-3
d_gene: NA
abundance: once
len: 14
v_gene: TRBV9

CDR3nt: TGTGCCTGGAGGCCGGGACAGGGAACCGGGGAGCTGTTTTTT
CDR3aa: CAWRPGQGTGELFF
j_gene: TRBJ2-2
d_gene: TRBD1
abundance: many
len: 14
v_gene: TRBV30

CDR3nt: TGTGCCAGCAAGAGCAGCGAGAACACCGGGGAGCTGTTTTTT
CDR3aa: CASKSSENTGELFF
j_gene: TRBJ2-2
d_gene: NA
abundance: many
len: 14
v_gene: TRBV2

CDR3nt: TGTGCCAGCAGTTACTCAGATTACAATGAGCAGTTCTTC
CDR3aa: CASSYSDYNEQFF
j_gene: TRBJ2-1
d_gene: NA
abundance: many
len: 13
v_gene: TRBV6-2/TRBV6-3

CDR3nt: TGTGCCATCAGCGCGGGCTACGAGCGGACCAGCTCCTACGAGCAGTACTTC
CDR3aa: CAISAGYERTSSYEQYF
j_gene: TRBJ2-7
d_gene: NA
abundance: many
len: 17
v_gene: TRBV10-3